The present T cell receptor beta chain was sequenced within a study of CD8 T cells in Susac syndrome. Random hexamers were used to reverse transcribe the RNA input (roughly 0.5 to 1 ug). TCRdb fed the immunoSEQ multiplex PCR reads into MiXCR, producing one record per CDR3 protein. The profile shows a few hundred thousand distinct CDR3 sequences, approximately 85% of them singletons. V was pared by 4 bases and J by 7 bases, with 7 bases of the junction left unmatched. Germline CDR1 reads SGHRS; CDR2 reads YFSETQ. The CDR3 contains 15 residues. The V gene is TRBV5-1, the J gene TRBJ1-6; 8 positions match TRBD1. This sequence originates from a human donor with multiple sclerosis. Sequenced material: CD8+ T cells from PBMCs. The CDR3 is CASSPGQGWNSPLHF. The DNA for the CDR3 is TGCGCCAGCAGCCCTGGACAGGGTTGGAATTCACCCCTCCACTTT.